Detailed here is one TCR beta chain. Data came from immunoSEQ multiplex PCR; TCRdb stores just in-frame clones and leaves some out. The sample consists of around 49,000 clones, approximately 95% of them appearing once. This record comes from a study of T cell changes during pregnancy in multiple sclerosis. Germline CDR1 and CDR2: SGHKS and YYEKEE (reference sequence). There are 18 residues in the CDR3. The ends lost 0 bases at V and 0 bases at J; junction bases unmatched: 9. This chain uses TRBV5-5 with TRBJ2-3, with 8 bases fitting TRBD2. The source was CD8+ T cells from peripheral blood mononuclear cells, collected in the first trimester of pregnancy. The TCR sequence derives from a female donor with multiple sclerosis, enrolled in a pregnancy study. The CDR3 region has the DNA TGTGCCAGCAGCTTGGTGGCTAGCGGGCCCTTAAGCACAGATACGCAGTATTTT. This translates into CASSLVASGPLSTDTQYF. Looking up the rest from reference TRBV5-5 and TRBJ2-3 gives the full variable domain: DAGVTQSPTHLIKTRGQQVTLRCSPISGHKSVSWYQQVLGQGPQFIFQYYEKEERGRGNFPDRFSARQFPNYSSELNVNALLLGDSALYLCASSLVASGPLSTDTQYFGPGTRLTVL.